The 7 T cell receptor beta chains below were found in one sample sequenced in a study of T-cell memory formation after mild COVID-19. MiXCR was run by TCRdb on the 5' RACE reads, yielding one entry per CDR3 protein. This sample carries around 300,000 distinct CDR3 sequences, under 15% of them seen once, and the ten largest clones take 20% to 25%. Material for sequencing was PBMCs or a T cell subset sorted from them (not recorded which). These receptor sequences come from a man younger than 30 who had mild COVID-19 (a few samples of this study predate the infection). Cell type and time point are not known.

CDR3 region: CASSPRHSYNTEAFF. CDR3 nucleotides: TGTGCCAGCTCACCGAGACACAGCTACAACACTGAAGCTTTCTTT. The chain combines TRBV18 with TRBJ1-1; D uncertain. V was cut by 3 bases and J by 2 bases, with 13 bases left in between. This CDR3 is 15 amino acids long. The germline V gene has CDR1 KGHSH and CDR2 LQKENI.

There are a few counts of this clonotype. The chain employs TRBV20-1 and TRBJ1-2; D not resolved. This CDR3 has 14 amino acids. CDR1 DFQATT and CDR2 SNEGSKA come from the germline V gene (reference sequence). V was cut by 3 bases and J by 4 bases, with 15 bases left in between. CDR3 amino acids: CSASVGPAGYGYTF. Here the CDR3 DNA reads TGCAGTGCTAGTGTCGGTCCGGCCGGCTATGGCTACACCTTC.

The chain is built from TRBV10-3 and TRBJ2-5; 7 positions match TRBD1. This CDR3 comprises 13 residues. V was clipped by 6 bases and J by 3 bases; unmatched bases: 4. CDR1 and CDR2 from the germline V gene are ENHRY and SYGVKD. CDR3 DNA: TGTGCCATCAGGGGACAGCACGAAGAGACCCAGTACTTC. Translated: CAIRGQHEETQYF.

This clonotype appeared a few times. CDR3 coding DNA: TGTGCCAGCAGACTACAGGGGGTTGCGAACACTGAAGCTTTCTTT. Translated: CASRLQGVANTEAFF. The chain has TRBV12-3 or TRBV12-4 and TRBJ1-1; 8 bases match TRBD1. V was clipped by 6 bases and J by 1 base; unmatched bases: 7. The CDR3 extends over 15 amino acids.

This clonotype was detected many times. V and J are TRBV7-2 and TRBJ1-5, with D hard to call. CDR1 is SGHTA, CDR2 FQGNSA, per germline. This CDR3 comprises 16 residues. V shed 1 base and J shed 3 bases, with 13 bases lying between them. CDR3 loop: CASSLEGGIFNQPQHF. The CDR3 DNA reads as TGTGCCAGCAGCTTAGAGGGAGGGATCTTCAATCAGCCCCAGCATTTT.

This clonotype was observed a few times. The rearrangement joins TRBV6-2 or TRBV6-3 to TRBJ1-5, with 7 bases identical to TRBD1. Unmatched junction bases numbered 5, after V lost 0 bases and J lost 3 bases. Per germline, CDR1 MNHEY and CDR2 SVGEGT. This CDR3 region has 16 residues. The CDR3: CASSYSGGQLNQPQHF. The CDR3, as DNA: TGTGCCAGCAGTTACTCTGGGGGACAGCTCAATCAGCCCCAGCATTTT.

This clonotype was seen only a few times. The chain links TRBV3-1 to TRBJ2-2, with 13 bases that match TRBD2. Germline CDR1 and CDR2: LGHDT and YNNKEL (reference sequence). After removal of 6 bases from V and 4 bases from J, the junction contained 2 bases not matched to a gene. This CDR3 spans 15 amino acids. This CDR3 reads CASRLAGGPTGELFF. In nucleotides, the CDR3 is TGTGCCAGCAGACTAGCGGGGGGGCCCACCGGGGAGCTGTTTTTT.